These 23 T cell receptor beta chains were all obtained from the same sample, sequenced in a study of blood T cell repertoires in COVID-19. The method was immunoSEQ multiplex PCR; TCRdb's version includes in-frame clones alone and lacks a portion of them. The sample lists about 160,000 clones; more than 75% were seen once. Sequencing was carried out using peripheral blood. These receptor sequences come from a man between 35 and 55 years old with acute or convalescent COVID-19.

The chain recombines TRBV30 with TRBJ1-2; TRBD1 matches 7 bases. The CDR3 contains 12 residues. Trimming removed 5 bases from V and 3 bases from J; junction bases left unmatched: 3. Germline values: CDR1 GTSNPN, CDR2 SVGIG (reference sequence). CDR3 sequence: CAWGDRDYGYTF. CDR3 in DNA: TGTGCCTGGGGAGACAGGGACTATGGCTACACCTTC.

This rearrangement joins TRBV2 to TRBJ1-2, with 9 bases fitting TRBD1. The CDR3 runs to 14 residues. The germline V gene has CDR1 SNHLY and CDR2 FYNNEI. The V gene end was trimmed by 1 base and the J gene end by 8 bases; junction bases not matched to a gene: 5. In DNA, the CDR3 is TGTGCCAGCAGTGAAGTACAGGGGGCTTACGGCTACACCTTC. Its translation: CASSEVQGAYGYTF.

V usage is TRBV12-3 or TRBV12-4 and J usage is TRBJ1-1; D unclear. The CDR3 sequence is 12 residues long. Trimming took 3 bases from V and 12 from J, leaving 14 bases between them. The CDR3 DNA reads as TGTGCCAGCAGTTTGACTCTCTCCCCAACTTTCTTT. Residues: CASSLTLSPTFF.

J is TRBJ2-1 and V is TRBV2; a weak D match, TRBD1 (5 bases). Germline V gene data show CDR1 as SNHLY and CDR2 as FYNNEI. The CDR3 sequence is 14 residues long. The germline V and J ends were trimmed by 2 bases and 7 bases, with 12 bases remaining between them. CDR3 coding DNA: TGTGCCAGCAGTGAACAGGGTCCTATGAATGAGCAGTTCTTC. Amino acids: CASSEQGPMNEQFF. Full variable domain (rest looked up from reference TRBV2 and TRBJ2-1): EPEVTQTPSHQVTQMGQEVILRCVPISNHLYFYWYRQILGQKVEFLVSFYNNEISEKSEIFDDQFSVERPDGSNFTLKIRSTKLEDSAMYFCASSEQGPMNEQFFGPGTRLTVL.

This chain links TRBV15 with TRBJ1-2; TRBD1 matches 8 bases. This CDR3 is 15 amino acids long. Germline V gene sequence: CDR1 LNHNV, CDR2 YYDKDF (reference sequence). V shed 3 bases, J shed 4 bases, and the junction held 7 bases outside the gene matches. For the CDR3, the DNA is TGTGCCACCAGCAGGACAGGGGCTTCCTCCTATGGCTACACCTTC. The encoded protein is CATSRTGASSYGYTF.

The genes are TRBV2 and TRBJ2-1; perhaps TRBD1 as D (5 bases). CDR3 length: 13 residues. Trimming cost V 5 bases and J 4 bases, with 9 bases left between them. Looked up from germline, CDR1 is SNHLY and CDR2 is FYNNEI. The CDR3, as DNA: TGTGCCAGCAGTAAGGACAAATACAATGAGCAGTTCTTC. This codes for CASSKDKYNEQFF. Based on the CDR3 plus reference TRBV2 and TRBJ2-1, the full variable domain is EPEVTQTPSHQVTQMGQEVILRCVPISNHLYFYWYRQILGQKVEFLVSFYNNEISEKSEIFDDQFSVERPDGSNFTLKIRSTKLEDSAMYFCASSKDKYNEQFFGPGTRLTVL.

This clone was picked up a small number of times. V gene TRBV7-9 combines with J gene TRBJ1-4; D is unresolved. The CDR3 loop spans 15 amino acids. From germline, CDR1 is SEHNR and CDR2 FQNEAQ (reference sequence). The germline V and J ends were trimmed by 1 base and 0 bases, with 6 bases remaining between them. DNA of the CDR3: TGTGCCAGCAGCTTAGGACAATCAACTAATGAAAAACTGTTTTTT. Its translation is CASSLGQSTNEKLFF.

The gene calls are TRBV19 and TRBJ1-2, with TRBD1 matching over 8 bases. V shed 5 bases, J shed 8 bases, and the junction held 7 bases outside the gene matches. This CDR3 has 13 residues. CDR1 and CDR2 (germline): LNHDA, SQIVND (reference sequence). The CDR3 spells CASSAQGARGYTF. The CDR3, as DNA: TGTGCCAGTAGTGCCCAGGGGGCAAGAGGCTACACCTTC. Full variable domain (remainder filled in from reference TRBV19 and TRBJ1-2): DGGITQSPKYLFRKEGQNVTLSCEQNLNHDAMYWYRQDPGQGLRLIYYSQIVNDFQKGDIAEGYSVSREKKESFPLTVTSAQKNPTAFYLCASSAQGARGYTFGSGTRLTVV.

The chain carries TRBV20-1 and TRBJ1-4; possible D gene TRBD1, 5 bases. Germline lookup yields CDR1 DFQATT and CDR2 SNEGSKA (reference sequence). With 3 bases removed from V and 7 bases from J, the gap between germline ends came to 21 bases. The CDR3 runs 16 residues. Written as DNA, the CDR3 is TGCAGTGCTAGTAGTCCAGGGTCTGAGGCTAGTGAAAAACTGTTTTTT. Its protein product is CSASSPGSEASEKLFF.

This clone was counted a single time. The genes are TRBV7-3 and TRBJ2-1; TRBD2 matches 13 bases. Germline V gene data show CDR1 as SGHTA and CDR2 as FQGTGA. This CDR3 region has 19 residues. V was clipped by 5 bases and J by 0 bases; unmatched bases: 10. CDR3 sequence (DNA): TGTGCCAGCAGCGGATCCGGGACTAGCGGGGTCGGCTCCTACAATGAGCAGTTCTTC. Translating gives CASSGSGTSGVGSYNEQFF.

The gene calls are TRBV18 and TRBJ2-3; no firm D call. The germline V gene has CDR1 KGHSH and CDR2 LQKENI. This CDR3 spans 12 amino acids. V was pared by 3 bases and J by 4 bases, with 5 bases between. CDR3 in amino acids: CASSPISDTQYF. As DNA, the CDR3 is TGTGCCAGCTCACCCATTTCAGATACGCAGTATTTT.

The CDR3 region is CASSEALLQGPNYGYTF. In DNA form, the CDR3 reads TGTGCCAGCAGTGAAGCGCTTCTCCAGGGTCCTAACTATGGCTACACCTTC. V is TRBV2 and J is TRBJ1-2; D possibly corresponds to TRBD1 (5 bases). This CDR3 spans 17 amino acids. Germline V gene sequence: CDR1 SNHLY, CDR2 FYNNEI. V lost 0 bases and J 0 bases, leaving 14 bases between the germline ends. The whole variable domain, filled in from reference TRBV2 and TRBJ1-2, reads EPEVTQTPSHQVTQMGQEVILRCVPISNHLYFYWYRQILGQKVEFLVSFYNNEISEKSEIFDDQFSVERPDGSNFTLKIRSTKLEDSAMYFCASSEALLQGPNYGYTFGSGTRLTVV.

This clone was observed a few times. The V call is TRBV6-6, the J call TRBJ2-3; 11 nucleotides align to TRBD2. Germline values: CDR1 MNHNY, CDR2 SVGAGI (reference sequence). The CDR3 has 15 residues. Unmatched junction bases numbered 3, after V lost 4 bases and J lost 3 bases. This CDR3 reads CASSFGLAGTDTQYF. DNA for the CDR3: TGTGCCAGCAGTTTTGGACTAGCGGGTACAGATACGCAGTATTTT.

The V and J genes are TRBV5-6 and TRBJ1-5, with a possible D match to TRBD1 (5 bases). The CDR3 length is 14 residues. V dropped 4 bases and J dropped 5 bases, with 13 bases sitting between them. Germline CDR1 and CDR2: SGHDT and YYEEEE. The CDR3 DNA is TGTGCCAGCAGCCCGGTTAAAGGGGATCAGCCCCAGCATTTT. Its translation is CASSPVKGDQPQHF.

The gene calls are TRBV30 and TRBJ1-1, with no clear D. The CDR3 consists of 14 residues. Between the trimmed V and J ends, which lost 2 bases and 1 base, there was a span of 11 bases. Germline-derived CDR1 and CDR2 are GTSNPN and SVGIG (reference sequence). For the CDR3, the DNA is TGTGCCTGGAGTTTGTACACCTCGAACACTGAAGCTTTCTTT. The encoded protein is CAWSLYTSNTEAFF. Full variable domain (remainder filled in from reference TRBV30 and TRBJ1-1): SQTIHQWPATLVQPVGSPLSLECTVEGTSNPNLYWYRQAAGRGLQLLFYSVGIGQISSEVPQNLSASRPQDRQFILSSKKLLLSDSGFYLCAWSLYTSNTEAFFGQGTRLTVV.

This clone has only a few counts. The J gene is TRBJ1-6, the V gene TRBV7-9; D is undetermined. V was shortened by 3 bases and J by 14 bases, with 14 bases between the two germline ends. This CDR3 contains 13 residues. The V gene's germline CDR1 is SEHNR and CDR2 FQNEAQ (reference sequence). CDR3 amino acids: CASSFSQNEALHF. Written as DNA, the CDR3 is TGTGCCAGCAGCTTCAGTCAGAATGAGGCCCTCCACTTT.

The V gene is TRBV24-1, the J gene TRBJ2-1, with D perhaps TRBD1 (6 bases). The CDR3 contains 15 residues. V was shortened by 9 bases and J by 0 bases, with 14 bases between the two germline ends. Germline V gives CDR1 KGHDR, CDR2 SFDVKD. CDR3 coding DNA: TGTGCCACCGCTTCCTCAGGGGCCTCCTACAATGAGCAGTTCTTC. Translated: CATASSGASYNEQFF.

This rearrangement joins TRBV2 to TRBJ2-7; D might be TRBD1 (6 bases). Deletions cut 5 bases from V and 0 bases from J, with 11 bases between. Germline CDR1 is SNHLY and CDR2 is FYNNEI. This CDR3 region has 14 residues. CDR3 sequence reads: CASSSNRASYEQYF. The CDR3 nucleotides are TGTGCCAGCAGTAGTAACAGGGCCTCCTACGAGCAGTACTTC.

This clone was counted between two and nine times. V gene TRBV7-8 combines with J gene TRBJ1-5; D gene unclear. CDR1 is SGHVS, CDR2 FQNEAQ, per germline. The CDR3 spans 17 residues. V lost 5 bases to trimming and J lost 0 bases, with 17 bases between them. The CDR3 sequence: CASSPTRPGYSNQPQHF. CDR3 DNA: TGTGCCAGCAGCCCAACCAGGCCGGGGTATAGCAATCAGCCCCAGCATTTT.

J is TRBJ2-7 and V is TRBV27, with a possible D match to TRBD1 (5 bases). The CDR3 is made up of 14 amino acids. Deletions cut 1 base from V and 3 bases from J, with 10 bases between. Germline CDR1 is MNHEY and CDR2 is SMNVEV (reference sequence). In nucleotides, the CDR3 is TGTGCCAGCAGTTTATGGGGCCCTAACTACGAGCAGTACTTC. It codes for CASSLWGPNYEQYF.

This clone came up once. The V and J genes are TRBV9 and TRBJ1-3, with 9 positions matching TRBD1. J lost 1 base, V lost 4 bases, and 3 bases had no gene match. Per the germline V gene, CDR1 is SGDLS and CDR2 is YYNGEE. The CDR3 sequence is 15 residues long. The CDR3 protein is CASSSGTGSGNTIYF. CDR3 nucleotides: TGTGCCAGCAGCTCCGGGACAGGGTCTGGAAACACCATATATTTT.

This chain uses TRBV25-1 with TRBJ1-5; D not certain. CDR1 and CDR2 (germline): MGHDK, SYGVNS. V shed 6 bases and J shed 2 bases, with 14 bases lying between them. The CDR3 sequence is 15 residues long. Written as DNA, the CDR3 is TGTGCCAGCAGGGAAACTAGACCTGGCAATCAGCCCCAGCATTTT. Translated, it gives CASRETRPGNQPQHF.

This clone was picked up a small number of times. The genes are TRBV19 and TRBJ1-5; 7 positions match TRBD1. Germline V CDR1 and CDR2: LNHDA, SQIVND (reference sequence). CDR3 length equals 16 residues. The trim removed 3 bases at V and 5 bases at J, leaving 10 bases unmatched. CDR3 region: CASSIMEGARDQPQHF. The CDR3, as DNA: TGTGCCAGTAGTATTATGGAGGGGGCCAGAGATCAGCCCCAGCATTTT.